This T cell receptor beta chain came from a study of molecular identifiers for immune sequencing clone quantification. Across the study: In replicates, RNA from about 20,000 or 100,000 naive CD8 cells was split five ways, four sequenced.

This clonotype has ten or more counts. Its antigen is currently unknown. Preparation of the bulk TCR libraries relied on previously described methods and listed TCR primers. TCRdb analysed the PCR reads with MiXCR anew, one entry per CDR3 protein. The sample has about 640,000 distinct CDR3 sequences; approximately 20% are singletons. Study findings and constraints: Highly expanded clone sizes could be underestimated by identical TCR molecules sharing a barcode. In CMV-specific effectors, clones above 20 copies held over 98% of molecules; naive, under 1%.

The CDR3 extends over 17 amino acids. Germline CDR1 SGHTS, CDR2 YDEGEE. The V end lost 4 bases, the J end lost 0 bases, and 17 bases lay between the germline ends. The chain carries TRBV5-8 and TRBJ1-5; D might be TRBD1 (6 bases). The sequence derives from a human donor in good health. Some libraries in this study had Jurkat cell RNA spiked in. Sequenced input: naive CD8+ T cells from blood, with Jurkat cell RNA spiked in. Indicated subset: FACS-sorted CD8+CD4-CCR7+CD45RA+ naive T cells. The CDR3 here is CASSKWTDTYSNQPQHF. The CDR3 DNA is TGTGCCAGCAGCAAATGGACAGACACTTATAGCAATCAGCCCCAGCATTTT.